The text below deals with one T cell receptor (beta chain). Its cognate antigen is unknown. The data originate from a study of T cell responses to AZD1222 COVID-19 vaccine. About the study: Pooling covered second doses at about 4 or about 12 weeks.

CDR1 is SGHRS, CDR2 YFSETQ, per germline. This CDR3 has 17 residues. The junction had 12 bases not matched to a gene; V was cut back by 5 bases and J by 8 bases. General observations from the study: In a largely white British group with more females than males, clonal diversity was possibly underestimated.

The repertoire was sequenced with immunoSEQ multiplex PCR; TCRdb's copy has only in-frame clones and lacks some. The sample gives 150,000 to 190,000 clones, approximately 90% of which show up once; over 1.5% is in the top ten. Sequences were derived from peripheral blood, sampled on day 0 of AZD1222 vaccination. This clonotype was sampled from an adult in good health. The V gene is TRBV5-1, the J gene TRBJ2-1; TRBD2 matches at 14 bases. DNA for the CDR3: TGCGCCAGCAGACCTGGGACTAGCGGGAGATTACTGGATGAGCAGTTCTTC. It translates to CASRPGTSGRLLDEQFF.